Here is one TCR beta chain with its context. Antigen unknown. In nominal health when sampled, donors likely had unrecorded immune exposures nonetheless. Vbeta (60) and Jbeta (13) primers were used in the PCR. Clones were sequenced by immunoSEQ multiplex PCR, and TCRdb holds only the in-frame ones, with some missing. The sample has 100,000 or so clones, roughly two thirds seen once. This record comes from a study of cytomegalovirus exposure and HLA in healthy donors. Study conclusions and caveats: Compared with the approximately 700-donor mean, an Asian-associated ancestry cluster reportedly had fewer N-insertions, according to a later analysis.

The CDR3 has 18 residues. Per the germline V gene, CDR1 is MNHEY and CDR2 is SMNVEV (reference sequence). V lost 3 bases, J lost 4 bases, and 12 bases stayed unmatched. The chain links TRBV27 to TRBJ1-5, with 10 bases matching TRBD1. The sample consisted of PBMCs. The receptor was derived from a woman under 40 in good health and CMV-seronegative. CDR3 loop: CASSFYRQGARGNQPQHF. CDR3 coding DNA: TGTGCCAGCAGTTTTTACCGACAGGGGGCGCGGGGGAATCAGCCCCAGCATTTT.